The 9 T cell receptor beta chains presented below share a single source sample, sequenced in a study of blood T cell repertoires in COVID-19. The assay was immunoSEQ multiplex PCR, and TCRdb's table has in-frame clones only and misses some. In the table there are about 340,000 clones, roughly 90% of which are singletons. Material: PBMCs or T cells enriched from blood (not recorded which). Receptor source: a woman aged 30 to 39 who had recovered from COVID-19.

This clone was found once. The rearrangement uses TRBV11-2 and TRBJ2-2, with a tentative D call TRBD2 (6 bases). Trimming left V 5 bases short and J 4 bases short, with 11 bases between. This CDR3 has 14 amino acids. The germline V gene has CDR1 SGHAT and CDR2 FQNNGV. The CDR3 sequence: CASSRGSGTGELFF. DNA for the CDR3: TGTGCCAGCAGCCGGGGGAGCGGCACCGGGGAGCTGTTTTTT.

The chain is built from TRBV7-9 and TRBJ1-1; D call uncertain. Trimming stripped 3 bases from V and 4 bases from J, with 3 bases between. This CDR3 region has 11 residues. Germline lookup yields CDR1 SEHNR and CDR2 FQNEAQ (reference sequence). The CDR3 DNA reads TGTGCCAGCAGCTTCGTCACTGAAGCTTTCTTT. Protein: CASSFVTEAFF.

This sequence joins TRBV4-1 and TRBJ2-3; D not resolved. V was cut by 3 bases and J by 5 bases, with 12 bases left in between. Germline CDR1 is MGHRA and CDR2 is YSYEKL. This CDR3 has 14 amino acids. The CDR3 DNA reads TGCGCCAGCAGCCAGGGCCTGAGAGAAGATACGCAGTATTTT. It translates to CASSQGLREDTQYF.

This rearrangement joins TRBV11-2 to TRBJ1-2; 10 bases map to TRBD1. V was clipped by 7 bases and J by 4 bases; unmatched bases: 9. The CDR3 has 15 amino acids. From germline, CDR1 is SGHAT and CDR2 FQNNGV. CDR3 sequence (DNA): TGTGCCAGCACCACTTACGGGACAGGGGCCTATGGCTACACCTTC. It yields the protein CASTTYGTGAYGYTF.

The chain uses TRBV19 and TRBJ2-3; 7 nucleotides line up with TRBD2. V trimming: 9 bases; J trimming: 4 bases; junction bases outside the gene matches: 7. The CDR3 is 13 amino acids. CDR1 LNHDA and CDR2 SQIVND come from the germline V gene (reference sequence). The CDR3 loop is CASGRAGPDTQYF. CDR3 bases: TGTGCCAGCGGACGAGCGGGACCAGATACGCAGTATTTT.

The chain has TRBV18 and TRBJ2-1; 10 positions agree with TRBD2. This CDR3 has 17 residues. The V segment lost 4 bases and the J segment 10 bases; nucleotides outside the gene matches: 16. Germline V gene sequence: CDR1 KGHSH, CDR2 LQKENI. CDR3 bases: TGTGCCAGCTCACTTGGCCCTTTAAAAACTAGCGGGAAAGAGCAGTTCTTC. Translating it yields CASSLGPLKTSGKEQFF.

The chain combines TRBV7-2 with TRBJ2-1; 10 nucleotides match TRBD1. This CDR3 spans 15 amino acids. CDR1 is SGHTA, CDR2 FQGNSA, per germline. Trimming cost V 6 bases and J 2 bases; bases outside gene matches: 4. The CDR3, as DNA: TGTGCCAGCAGGTCAGGACAGGGGGCCTACAATGAGCAGTTCTTC. Residues: CASRSGQGAYNEQFF.

The genes are TRBV6-5 and TRBJ1-6; TRBD1 agrees at 7 bases. Trimming cost V 2 bases and J 6 bases; bases outside gene matches: 1. Germline loops: CDR1 MNHEY, CDR2 SVGAGI. The CDR3 has 14 amino acids. CDR3 region: CASSYQGVNSPLHF. The DNA for the CDR3 is TGTGCCAGCAGTTACCAGGGGGTTAATTCACCCCTCCACTTT.

The J gene is TRBJ2-5, the V gene TRBV4-3; tentatively, D is TRBD1 (5 bases). Germline V gene lookup returns CDR1 LGHNA and CDR2 YSLEER. CDR3 size: 15 residues. Trimming shortened V by 1 base and J by 4 bases, and 13 bases separated the two germline ends. In DNA, the CDR3 is TGCGCCAGCAGCCAAGGGGGCGCAGGGCCAGAGACCCAGTACTTC. Protein product: CASSQGGAGPETQYF.